Listed here are 32 T cell receptor beta chains from one sample, sequenced in a study of T cells in localized non-small cell lung cancer. Sequencing was performed with immunoSEQ multiplex PCR; in TCRdb, only in-frame clones are kept and a portion is missing. There are 30,000 to 40,000 clones in the sample; around 79% occur only once, and around 16% lies in the top ten. Material: peripheral blood, obtained before any cancer treatment. These TCRs come from a male donor aged 60 or over with stage III squamous cell lung carcinoma.

This clone was observed a handful of times. The J gene is TRBJ2-7, the V gene TRBV10-3, with 9 bases lining up with TRBD1. Germline loops: CDR1 ENHRY, CDR2 SYGVKD. The V segment lost 7 bases and the J segment 1 base; nucleotides outside the gene matches: 5. The CDR3 spans 14 residues. This chain's CDR3 is CAITRDRESYEQYF. As DNA, the CDR3 is TGTGCCATCACCCGGGACAGGGAATCCTACGAGCAGTACTTC.

The chain recombines TRBV9 with TRBJ1-3; D is uncertain. Germline V gene sequence: CDR1 SGDLS, CDR2 YYNGEE. This CDR3 is built from 14 residues. V lost 0 bases and J lost 2, with 6 bases in between. CDR3 DNA: TGTGCCAGCAGCGTAGATGATACTGGAAACACCATATATTTT. It codes for CASSVDDTGNTIYF.

The chain joins TRBV10-3 to TRBJ2-3; possibly TRBD2 for D (6 bases). Germline CDR1 and CDR2: ENHRY and SYGVKD. This CDR3 region has 17 residues. The ends were cut back, 0 bases at V and 5 bases at J, with 18 bases in the middle. The CDR3 reads CAISESRDSSPRDTQYF. The CDR3 coding sequence is TGTGCCATCAGTGAGTCTAGGGACTCTTCACCCAGAGATACGCAGTATTTT.

The chain uses TRBV12-5 and TRBJ2-1; D not certain. CDR3 length: 11 amino acids. CDR1 is LGHNT, CDR2 FRNRAP, per germline. Trimming cost V 6 bases and J 4 bases, with 4 bases left between them. The CDR3 DNA sequence: TGTGCTAGTGGCTCTTACAATGAGCAGTTCTTC. Translation: CASGSYNEQFF.

The gene calls are TRBV6-1 and TRBJ2-1; D gene unclear. The germline gives CDR1 MNHNS, CDR2 SASEGT. Between the trimmed V and J ends, which lost 4 bases and 4 bases, there was a span of 11 bases. The length of the CDR3 is 14 residues. The CDR3 DNA reads TGTGCCAGCAGTGCCGACCTTACGTACAATGAGCAGTTCTTC. It codes for CASSADLTYNEQFF.

This clone was counted a single time. This chain links TRBV27 with TRBJ1-5, with D tentatively TRBD1 (5 bases). Germline values: CDR1 MNHEY, CDR2 SMNVEV (reference sequence). The V and J ends lost 8 bases and 3 bases respectively, with 11 bases between them. The CDR3 spans 13 residues. The DNA of the CDR3 is TGTGCCAGCGGGGACGCAAACAATCAGCCCCAGCATTTT. Translation gives CASGDANNQPQHF.

This clone came up once. The chain couples TRBV27 to TRBJ2-1; D ambiguous. Germline loops: CDR1 MNHEY, CDR2 SMNVEV (reference sequence). The CDR3 is 14 residues long. Trimming took off 2 bases at V and 6 bases at J, with 11 bases between the two ends. In DNA form, the CDR3 reads TGTGCCAGCAGTTTAGTGGCAGCAACCAATGAGCAGTTCTTC. This gives the protein CASSLVAATNEQFF.

The count of this clone is one. The rearrangement links TRBV7-2 to TRBJ2-2; 9 nucleotides align to TRBD1. The germline gives CDR1 SGHTA, CDR2 FQGNSA. The CDR3 spans 13 residues. Trimming took 4 bases from V and 6 from J; bases not matched to a gene: 0. The DNA for the CDR3 is TGTGCCAGCAGCTGGGACAGGGCCGGGGAGCTGTTTTTT. Its protein product is CASSWDRAGELFF.

This chain connects TRBV9 to TRBJ1-1; D unresolved. This CDR3 has 15 residues. Deletions cut 0 bases from V and 1 base from J, with 10 bases between. Germline values: CDR1 SGDLS, CDR2 YYNGEE. Written as DNA, the CDR3 is TGTGCCAGCAGCGTAGATGACACCAGGAACACTGAAGCTTTCTTT. Protein: CASSVDDTRNTEAFF.

The chain combines TRBV5-8 with TRBJ2-2; D might be TRBD1 (6 bases). Per germline, CDR1 SGHTS and CDR2 YDEGEE. The V gene lost 4 bases and the J gene lost 0 bases, with 10 bases spanning the gap. The length of the CDR3 is 15 residues. The CDR3 reads CASSLHRANTGELFF. DNA for the CDR3: TGTGCCAGCAGCCTTCACAGGGCGAACACCGGGGAGCTGTTTTTT.

This chain uses TRBV7-6 with TRBJ2-2; possibly TRBD1 for D (5 bases). This CDR3 has 16 residues. Trimming stripped 1 base from V and 3 bases from J, with 12 bases between. Per germline, CDR1 SGHVS and CDR2 FNYEAQ. The CDR3 DNA reads TGTGCCAGCAGCTTAGGGATAGGGGCTGACACCGGGGAGCTGTTTTTT. Encoded protein: CASSLGIGADTGELFF.

This clone came up once. The chain couples TRBV5-1 to TRBJ2-3; no definite D call. V was clipped by 0 bases and J by 0 bases, with 5 bases between them. CDR1 is SGHRS and CDR2 is YFSETQ in the germline V gene. This CDR3 contains 14 residues. CDR3 DNA: TGCGCCAGCAGCTTGGTTGATAGCACAGATACGCAGTATTTT. Translated, it gives CASSLVDSTDTQYF.

This clone was found once. This chain connects TRBV5-4 to TRBJ2-1, with D uncertain. The CDR3 totals 15 residues. The V and J ends lost 4 bases and 0 bases respectively, with 11 bases between them. The germline CDR1 and CDR2 sequences are SGHNT and YYREEE (reference sequence). The CDR3 loop reads CASSPLLSSYNEQFF. The CDR3 nucleotides are TGTGCCAGCAGCCCGTTACTTAGCTCCTACAATGAGCAGTTCTTC.

The chain joins TRBV7-6 to TRBJ2-1; 10 positions agree with TRBD2. CDR1 is SGHVS, CDR2 FNYEAQ, per germline. The CDR3 extends over 15 amino acids. The ends lost 5 bases at V and 7 bases at J; junction bases unmatched: 8. Written as DNA, the CDR3 is TGTGCCAGCAGCCGGAGCGGGGGGGCGTCAAATGAGCAGTTCTTC. Amino acids: CASSRSGGASNEQFF.

This chain connects TRBV19 to TRBJ2-6; D not resolved. There are 14 residues in the CDR3. V was pared by 5 bases and J by 4 bases, with 9 bases between. Germline CDR1 reads LNHDA; CDR2 reads SQIVND (reference sequence). The chain's CDR3 is CASSPVGGANVLTF. CDR3 sequence (DNA): TGTGCCAGTAGTCCCGTCGGAGGGGCCAACGTCCTGACTTTC.

This chain connects TRBV4-1 to TRBJ1-5; tentatively, D is TRBD1 (5 bases). This CDR3 has 15 residues. With 0 bases removed from V and 5 bases from J, the gap between germline ends came to 11 bases. Germline V lookup: CDR1 MGHRA, CDR2 YSYEKL. This CDR3 reads CASSQDRDRHQPQHF. The CDR3 DNA reads TGCGCCAGCAGCCAAGACAGGGATCGTCATCAGCCCCAGCATTTT.

This clone was found a few times. The chain recombines TRBV10-2 with TRBJ2-1; D ambiguous. Germline V gives CDR1 WSHSY, CDR2 SAAADI. CDR3 length equals 15 residues. V lost 0 bases, J lost 7 bases, and 13 bases lay in between. This CDR3 is CASSESNRLRNEQFF. The CDR3 DNA is TGCGCCAGCAGTGAGTCAAATAGATTGAGGAATGAGCAGTTCTTC.

The chain links TRBV7-2 to TRBJ2-1, with 9 nucleotides matching TRBD2. Trimming cost V 1 base and J 4 bases; bases outside gene matches: 14. Germline CDR1 reads SGHTA; CDR2 reads FQGNSA. This CDR3 has 19 amino acids. The CDR3 coding sequence is TGTGCCAGCAGCTTAGAACAGGGCGGGAGGGCCTTAAGTTACAATGAGCAGTTCTTC. Translation: CASSLEQGGRALSYNEQFF.

The J gene is TRBJ2-3, the V gene TRBV5-1; 9 nucleotides agree with TRBD2. V lost 0 bases to trimming and J lost 5 bases; unmatched junction nucleotides: 7. From germline, CDR1 is SGHRS and CDR2 YFSETQ. The CDR3 runs to 16 residues. DNA for the CDR3: TGCGCCAGCAGCTTGGCAAATAGCGGGAGTATAGATACGCAGTATTTT. Translating it yields CASSLANSGSIDTQYF.

This chain joins TRBV6-5 and TRBJ2-5; D is perhaps TRBD2 (6 bases). Germline assignment: CDR1 MNHEY and CDR2 SVGAGI. V gave up 5 bases and J gave up 1 base, with 11 bases separating them. The CDR3 length is 14 residues. The CDR3 DNA reads TGTGCCAGCAGTACTAGCCCCTCCCAAGAGACCCAGTACTTC. As protein: CASSTSPSQETQYF.

J is TRBJ2-1 and V is TRBV7-2; 11 bases map to TRBD2. This CDR3 is 16 amino acids long. Looked up from germline, CDR1 is SGHTA and CDR2 is FQGNSA. The junction had 3 bases not matched to a gene; V was cut back by 1 base and J by 4 bases. The CDR3 is CASSLGLAGKYNEQFF. The CDR3, as DNA: TGTGCCAGCAGCTTAGGACTAGCGGGGAAGTACAATGAGCAGTTCTTC.

The chain has TRBV19 and TRBJ2-3; tentatively, D is TRBD2 (5 bases). Trimming stripped 0 bases from V and 0 bases from J, with 13 bases between. This CDR3 is 17 amino acids long. Germline-derived CDR1 and CDR2 are LNHDA and SQIVND (reference sequence). CDR3 bases: TGTGCCAGTAGTATAGATCTCGGGGATGCTAGCACAGATACGCAGTATTTT. Residues: CASSIDLGDASTDTQYF.

The gene calls are TRBV6-1 and TRBJ1-1; unclear D gene. V was clipped by 7 bases and J by 5 bases, with 17 bases between them. The CDR3 consists of 14 residues. The V gene's germline CDR1 is MNHNS and CDR2 SASEGT. The CDR3 is CASILIGLRTEAFF. The CDR3 coding sequence is TGTGCCAGCATTCTCATAGGACTGAGGACTGAAGCTTTCTTT.

This CDR3 reads CASSLESGGTDTQYF. CDR3 nucleotide sequence: TGCGCCAGCAGCTTGGAGAGCGGGGGCACAGATACGCAGTATTTT. The rearrangement links TRBV5-1 to TRBJ2-3; 7 bases are shared with TRBD2. Germline assignment: CDR1 SGHRS and CDR2 YFSETQ. This CDR3 has 15 amino acids. Trimming at V came to 0 bases and at J to 1 base, leaving 2 bases not matched to a gene.

The chain uses TRBV5-1 and TRBJ1-2, with D possibly matching TRBD1 (6 bases). CDR3 length: 15 amino acids. The germline V gene encodes CDR1 SGHRS and CDR2 YFSETQ. Trimming took off 0 bases at V and 3 bases at J, with 12 bases between the two ends. CDR3 residues: CASSLDGRTDYGYTF. The CDR3 nucleotides read TGCGCCAGCAGCTTGGATGGGCGGACAGACTATGGCTACACCTTC.

This clone was detected a few times. The V and J genes are TRBV4-1 and TRBJ2-2, with TRBD2 matching over 12 bases. In germline, CDR1 is MGHRA, CDR2 YSYEKL. Losses at the gene ends were 0 bases for V and 5 bases for J; bases not matched to a gene: 10. CDR3 length equals 19 residues. The CDR3 loop is CASSQEKLAGGPRTGELFF. The CDR3 DNA reads as TGCGCCAGCAGCCAAGAGAAGCTAGCGGGAGGGCCGAGGACCGGGGAGCTGTTTTTT.

The genes are TRBV5-6 and TRBJ2-2; D ambiguous. Between the trimmed V and J ends, which lost 0 bases and 5 bases, there was a span of 5 bases. The CDR3 length is 13 residues. The germline gives CDR1 SGHDT, CDR2 YYEEEE. The CDR3: CASSLANTGELFF. The DNA for the CDR3 is TGTGCCAGCAGCTTGGCCAATACCGGGGAGCTGTTTTTT.

The chain carries TRBV6-5 and TRBJ1-5; D unresolved. V dropped 2 bases and J dropped 5 bases, with 7 bases sitting between them. The CDR3 loop spans 13 amino acids. Germline CDR1 MNHEY, CDR2 SVGAGI. CDR3 amino acids: CASSYGEDQPQHF. The CDR3, as DNA: TGTGCCAGCAGTTACGGGGAGGATCAGCCCCAGCATTTT.

The V and J genes are TRBV4-1 and TRBJ1-1; D gene unclear. With 3 bases removed from V and 5 bases from J, the gap between germline ends came to 13 bases. The CDR3 is 14 amino acids. Per the germline V gene, CDR1 is MGHRA and CDR2 is YSYEKL. CDR3 sequence reads: CASSHPRRTTEAFF. For the CDR3, the DNA is TGCGCCAGCAGCCACCCCAGGAGGACGACTGAAGCTTTCTTT.

In this sample, this clone turned up a few times. This rearrangement joins TRBV6-4 to TRBJ1-5; D not certain. The germline V and J ends were trimmed by 3 bases and 3 bases, with 6 bases remaining between them. From germline, CDR1 is MRHNA and CDR2 SNTAGT. The CDR3 has 13 residues. The CDR3 region has the DNA TGTGCCAGCAGTGAAGGTCCCAATCAGCCCCAGCATTTT. It codes for CASSEGPNQPQHF.

The chain joins TRBV19 to TRBJ1-4; D remains unclear. Germline lookup yields CDR1 LNHDA and CDR2 SQIVND (reference sequence). The CDR3 runs 14 residues. Trimming shortened V by 3 bases and J by 6 bases, and 11 bases separated the two germline ends. CDR3 in DNA: TGTGCCAGTAGTATTGGTACCTCCGATGAAAAACTGTTTTTT. It yields the protein CASSIGTSDEKLFF.

This clone was picked up a small number of times. The V and J genes are TRBV7-9 and TRBJ1-1; D is uncertain. Per germline, CDR1 SEHNR and CDR2 FQNEAQ (reference sequence). The V gene lost 3 bases and the J gene lost 0 bases, with 8 bases spanning the gap. This CDR3 has 14 amino acids. CDR3 protein: CASSFRGLNTEAFF. The CDR3 region has the DNA TGTGCCAGCAGCTTTCGAGGGTTGAACACTGAAGCTTTCTTT.